Reported below is one T cell receptor (beta chain). The sample originates from a study of blood T cell repertoires in COVID-19. Across the whole study: T cells, B-cell-depleted T cells, or PBMCs provided the cDNA or gDNA that served as material.

As processed by the authors: Using reference gene primer amplification, nucleated cell counts were estimated. Repertoires were generated with immunoSEQ multiplex PCR, while TCRdb's copy carries only in-frame clones and drops some. Clonal size and the V and J genes are those of that table, whereas D and trimming came from the DNA. The sample records 150,000 to 200,000 clones, 87% being singletons. Sequencing was carried out using peripheral blood. The receptor's source is a human donor in a cohort sampled during active COVID-19.

The CDR3 DNA sequence: TGCAGTGCTAGTCGGGGAGGGGAGGGGTTCCAAGAGACCCAGTACTTC. As protein: CSASRGGEGFQETQYF. V and J are TRBV20-1 and TRBJ2-5; 7 bases fit TRBD2. Germline V CDR1 and CDR2: DFQATT, SNEGSKA (reference sequence). This CDR3 is 16 amino acids long. V gave up 3 bases and J gave up 1 base; unmatched junction bases: 11.